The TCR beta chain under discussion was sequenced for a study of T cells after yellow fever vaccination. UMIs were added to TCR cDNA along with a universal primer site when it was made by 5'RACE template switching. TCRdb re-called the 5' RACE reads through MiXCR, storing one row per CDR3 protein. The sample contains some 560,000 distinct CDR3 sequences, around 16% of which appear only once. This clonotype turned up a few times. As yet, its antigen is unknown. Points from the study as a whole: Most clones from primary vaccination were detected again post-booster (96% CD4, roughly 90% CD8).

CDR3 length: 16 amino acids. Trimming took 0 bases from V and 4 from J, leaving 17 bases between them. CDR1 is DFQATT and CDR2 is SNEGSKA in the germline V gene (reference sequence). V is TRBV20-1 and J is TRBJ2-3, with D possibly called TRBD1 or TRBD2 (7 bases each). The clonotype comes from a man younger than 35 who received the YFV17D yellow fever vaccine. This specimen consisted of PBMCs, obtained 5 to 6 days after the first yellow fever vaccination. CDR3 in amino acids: CSARDFPGGVADTQYF. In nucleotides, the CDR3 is TGCAGTGCTAGAGATTTCCCAGGGGGGGTCGCAGATACGCAGTATTTT.